This entry features one TCR beta chain sequence. Its antigen is still unknown. Method: immunoSEQ multiplex PCR; TCRdb's copy keeps in-frame clones and lacks some. The profile shows approximately 600,000 clones, 85% to 95% of them singletons. The data derive from a study of shared clonotypes between healthy human individuals. Study at large: The plates for each donor numbered three CD4 naive, three CD4 memory, two CD8 naive and one CD8 memory. The study, taken as a whole, reports: Sequencing depth was expected to affect clonotype sharing among donors.

CD45RO-negative, CCR7-positively selected cells formed the naive CD8 fraction, excluding terminally differentiated effector memory CD45RA+ cells. The V and J ends lost 1 base and 6 bases respectively, with 11 bases between them. This CDR3 contains 14 residues. Looked up from germline, CDR1 is SNHLY and CDR2 is FYNNEI. The source is a woman aged 25 to 39 in good health. V usage is TRBV2 and J usage is TRBJ2-3; no reliable D call. The sample comprised naive CD8+ T cells sorted from blood. The CDR3 nucleotides are TGTGCCAGCAGTGAAGATGTGGGCGCGGATACGCAGTATTTT. Residues: CASSEDVGADTQYF.